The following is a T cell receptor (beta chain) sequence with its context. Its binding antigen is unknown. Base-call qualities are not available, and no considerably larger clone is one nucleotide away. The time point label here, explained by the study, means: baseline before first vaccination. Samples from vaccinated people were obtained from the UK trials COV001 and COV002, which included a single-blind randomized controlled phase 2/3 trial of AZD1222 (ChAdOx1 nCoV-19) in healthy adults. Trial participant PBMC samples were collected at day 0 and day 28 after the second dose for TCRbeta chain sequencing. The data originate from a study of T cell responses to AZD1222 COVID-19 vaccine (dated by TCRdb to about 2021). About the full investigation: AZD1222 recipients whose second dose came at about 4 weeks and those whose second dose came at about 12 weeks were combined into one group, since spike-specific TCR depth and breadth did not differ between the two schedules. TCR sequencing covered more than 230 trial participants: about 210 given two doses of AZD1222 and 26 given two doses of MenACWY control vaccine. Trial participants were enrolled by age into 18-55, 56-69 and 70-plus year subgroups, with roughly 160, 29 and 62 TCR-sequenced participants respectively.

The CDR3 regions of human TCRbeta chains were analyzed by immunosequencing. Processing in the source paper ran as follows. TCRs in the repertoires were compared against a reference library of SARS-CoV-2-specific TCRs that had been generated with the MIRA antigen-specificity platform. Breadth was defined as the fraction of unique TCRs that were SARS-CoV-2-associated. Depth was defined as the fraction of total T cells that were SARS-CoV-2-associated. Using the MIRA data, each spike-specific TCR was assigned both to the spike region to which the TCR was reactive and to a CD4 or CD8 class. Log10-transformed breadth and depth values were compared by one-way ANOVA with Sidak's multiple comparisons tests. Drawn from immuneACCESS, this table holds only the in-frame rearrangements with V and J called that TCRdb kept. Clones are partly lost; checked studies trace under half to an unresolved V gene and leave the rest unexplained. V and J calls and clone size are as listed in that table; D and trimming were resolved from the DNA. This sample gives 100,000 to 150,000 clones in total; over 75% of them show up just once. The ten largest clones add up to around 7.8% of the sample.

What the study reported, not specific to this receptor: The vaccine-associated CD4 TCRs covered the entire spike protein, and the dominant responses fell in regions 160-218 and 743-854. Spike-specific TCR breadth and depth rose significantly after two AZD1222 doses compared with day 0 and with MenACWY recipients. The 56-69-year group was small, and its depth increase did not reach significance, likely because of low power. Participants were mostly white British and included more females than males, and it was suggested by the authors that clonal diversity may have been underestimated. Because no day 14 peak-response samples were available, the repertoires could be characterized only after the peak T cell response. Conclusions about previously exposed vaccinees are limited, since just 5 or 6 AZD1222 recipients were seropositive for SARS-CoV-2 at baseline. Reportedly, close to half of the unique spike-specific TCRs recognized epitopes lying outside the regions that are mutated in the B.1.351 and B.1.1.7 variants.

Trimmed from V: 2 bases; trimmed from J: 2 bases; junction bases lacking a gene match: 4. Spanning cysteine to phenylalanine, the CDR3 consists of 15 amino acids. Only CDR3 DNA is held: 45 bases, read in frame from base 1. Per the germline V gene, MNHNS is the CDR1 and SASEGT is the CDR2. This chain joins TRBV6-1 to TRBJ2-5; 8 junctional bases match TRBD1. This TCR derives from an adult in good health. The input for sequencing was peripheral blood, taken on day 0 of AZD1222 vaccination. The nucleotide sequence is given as TGTGCCAGCAGTGAACCCAGGGGGCAACAAGAGACCCAGTACTTC. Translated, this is CASSEPRGQQETQYF.